This TCR beta chain comes out of a study of PD-1 blockade in classical Hodgkin lymphoma (dated by TCRdb to 2018 to 2020). General notes on the study: Nivolumab dosing was 3 mg/kg intravenously every 2 weeks, continuing until either disease progression or unacceptable toxicity. The study used TCR beta sequencing and CyTOF to define a peripheral blood immune signature of response to PD-1 blockade in classical Hodgkin lymphoma.

Genomic DNA was isolated using the Qiagen DNeasy kit from unsorted PBMCs as well as from negatively selected CD4+ and CD8+ fractions. TCR beta CDR3 regions were amplified by immunoSEQ multiplex PCR using primers annealing to V and J segments. A synthetic immune receptor repertoire was used to minimize amplification bias, and remaining bias was computationally removed after sequencing. For the original study's pipeline: Repertoire diversity was quantified as the Shannon entropy index using custom Python scripts. The unsorted, CD4+ and CD8+ repertoires were each analyzed separately, with the exception of combined analyses, where CD4+ and CD8+ sequences were merged in silico. Clonal expansion was defined as a frequency increase of at least 2-fold after treatment compared with C1D1, and clones undetected at baseline were assigned a pseudocount of 0.5. Clones with 0 or 1 copy at C1D1 were classified as singleton clones, and clones with 2 or more copies were classified as non-singleton clones. Clones expanded in unsorted samples were labelled as CD4+, CD8+ or unknown by matching protein sequences in sorted samples from the same patient. Wilcoxon tests on paired samples were used to test diversity changes from C1D1 to C4D1. TCRdb mirrors the immuneACCESS table, restricted to in-frame sequences. Some clones are absent from its copies; in checked studies, under half trace to an unresolved V gene, and the reason for the others is unknown. The DNA was the basis for D and trimming; V, J and clone size are from that table. In all, the sample holds nearly 20,000 clones, and less than 85% of those were seen once. Approximately 2.7% of the sample is taken by the ten largest.

On this clone: Its antigen has not been determined. No base qualities exist here, and no much larger clone lies one base off it.

Trimming costs V 0 bases and J 3 bases, and their ends lie 16 bases apart. CDR1 and CDR2, per the germline V gene, are SGHDT and YYEEEE. Including the terminal cysteine and phenylalanine, the CDR3 comprises 17 residues. Only the CDR3 portion is preserved as DNA: 51 bases, with reading frame beginning at the first base. Study-level results and caveats: CD4+ but not CD8+ TCR diversity rose significantly by C4D1 (p=0.0027 vs p=0.16), most apparent in complete responders (p=0.02). Trial patients with a complete response had baseline diversity similar to that of newly diagnosed patients, while partial responders and progressors had significantly lower diversity. Baseline TCR diversity was reported as lower in newly diagnosed patients than in healthy donors, and lower still in relapsed/refractory patients. The study was restricted to a single clinical trial cohort, and the causes of repertoire differences, possibly disease activity or prior therapy, were left undefined. Diversity was lower in patients who began nivolumab less than 1 year after ASCT, so these patients were left out of later analyses to avoid confounding by immune reconstitution.

This sample's time point label indicates: cycle 4 day 1 (C4D1), after around six weeks of nivolumab. All trial patients had relapsed after autologous stem cell transplantation, with cohorts A, B and C differing in prior brentuximab vedotin exposure. A Miltenyi CD4+ T cell isolation kit was used for magnetic negative selection to purify CD4+ T cells from thawed PBMCs. The trial cohort was composed of over 50 patients with relapsed/refractory classical Hodgkin lymphoma, for whom complete response, partial response or progressive disease was recorded as best overall response. Single-agent nivolumab was administered to trial patients in the multi-cohort phase II CheckMate 205 trial. An independent review committee assessed best overall response by applying the 2007 International Working Group response criteria. Trial PBMCs were collected immediately before nivolumab initiation (C1D1) and during therapy at cycle 2 day 1 and cycle 4 day 1. Peripheral blood was collected in 8 mL Vacutainer Cell Preparation Tubes, from which PBMCs were isolated by centrifugation and then cryopreserved. Purified CD4+ and CD8+ fractions were prepared only for cases with an additional available PBMC sample. On LS columns in a quadroMACS separator, the magnetically labelled cells were depleted, and the flow-through was collected as the purified fraction.

The chain is made from TRBV5-6 and TRBJ1-5; a weak D assignment points to TRBD1 (5 bases agree). This sequence originates from a human donor with classical Hodgkin lymphoma. The starting material was CD4+ T cells from blood, obtained before the fourth cycle of nivolumab. The sequenced DNA is TGTGCCAGCAGCTTGGGACAGACCCGACTACTCAATCAGCCCCAGCATTTT. It encodes CASSLGQTRLLNQPQHF. The full variable domain, completed from the reference TRBV5-6 and TRBJ1-5 proteins outside the CDR3, reads DAGVTQSPTHLIKTRGQQVTLRCSPKSGHDTVSWYQQALGQGPQFIFQYYEEEERQRGNFPDRFSGHQFPNYSSELNVNALLLGDSALYLCASSLGQTRLLNQPQHFGDGTRLSIL.